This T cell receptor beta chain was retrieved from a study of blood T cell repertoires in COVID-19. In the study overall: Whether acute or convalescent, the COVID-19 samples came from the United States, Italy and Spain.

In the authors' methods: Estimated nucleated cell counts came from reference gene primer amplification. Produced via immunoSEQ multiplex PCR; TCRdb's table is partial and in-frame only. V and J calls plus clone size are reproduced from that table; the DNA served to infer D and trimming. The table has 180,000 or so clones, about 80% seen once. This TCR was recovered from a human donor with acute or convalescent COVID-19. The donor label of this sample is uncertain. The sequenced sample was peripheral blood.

CDR3 sequence reads: CASSLRVPNSPLHF. CDR3 DNA: TGTGCCAGCAGTCTCCGGGTCCCTAATTCACCCCTCCACTTT. The rearrangement uses TRBV2 and TRBJ1-6, with no clear D. Trimming took 5 bases from V and 6 from J, leaving 11 bases between them. Germline CDR1 and CDR2: SNHLY and FYNNEI. CDR3 length equals 14 residues.